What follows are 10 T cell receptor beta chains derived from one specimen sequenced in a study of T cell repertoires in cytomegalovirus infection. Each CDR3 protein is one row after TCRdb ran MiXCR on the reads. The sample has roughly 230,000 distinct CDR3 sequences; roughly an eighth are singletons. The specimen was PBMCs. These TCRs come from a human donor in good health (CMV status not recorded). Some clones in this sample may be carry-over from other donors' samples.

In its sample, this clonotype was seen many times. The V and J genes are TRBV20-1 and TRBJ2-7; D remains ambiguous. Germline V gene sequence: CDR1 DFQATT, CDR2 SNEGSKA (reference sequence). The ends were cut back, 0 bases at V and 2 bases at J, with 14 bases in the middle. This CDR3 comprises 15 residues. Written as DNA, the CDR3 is TGCAGTGCTAGAGATCTTGGTGGAGCTACCTACGAGCAGTACTTC. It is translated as CSARDLGGATYEQYF.

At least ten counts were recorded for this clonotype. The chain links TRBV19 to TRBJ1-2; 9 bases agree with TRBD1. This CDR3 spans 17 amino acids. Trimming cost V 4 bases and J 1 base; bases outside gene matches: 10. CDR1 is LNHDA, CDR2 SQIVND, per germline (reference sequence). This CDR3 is CASSSRDRAELNYGYTF. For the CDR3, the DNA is TGTGCCAGTAGTAGCCGGGACAGGGCCGAGCTTAACTATGGCTACACCTTC. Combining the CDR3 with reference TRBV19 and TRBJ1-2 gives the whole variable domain DGGITQSPKYLFRKEGQNVTLSCEQNLNHDAMYWYRQDPGQGLRLIYYSQIVNDFQKGDIAEGYSVSREKKESFPLTVTSAQKNPTAFYLCASSSRDRAELNYGYTFGSGTRLTVV.

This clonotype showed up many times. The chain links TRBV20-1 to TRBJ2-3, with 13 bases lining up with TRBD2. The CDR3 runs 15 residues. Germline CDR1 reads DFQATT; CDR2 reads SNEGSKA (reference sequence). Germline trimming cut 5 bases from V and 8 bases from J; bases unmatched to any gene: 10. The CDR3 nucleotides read TGCAGTGCTCCCGGACTAGCGGGAGTTGAGGGTACGCAGTATTTT. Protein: CSAPGLAGVEGTQYF.

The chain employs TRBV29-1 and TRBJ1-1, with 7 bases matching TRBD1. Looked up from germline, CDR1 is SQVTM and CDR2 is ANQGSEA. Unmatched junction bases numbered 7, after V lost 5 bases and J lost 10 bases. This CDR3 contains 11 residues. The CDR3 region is CSVKQGPGAFF. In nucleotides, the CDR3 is TGCAGCGTTAAACAGGGGCCGGGAGCTTTCTTT.

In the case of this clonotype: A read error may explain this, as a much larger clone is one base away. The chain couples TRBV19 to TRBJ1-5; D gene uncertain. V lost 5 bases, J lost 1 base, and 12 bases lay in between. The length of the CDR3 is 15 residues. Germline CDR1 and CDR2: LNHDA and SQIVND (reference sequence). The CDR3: CASSLHSESNQPQHF. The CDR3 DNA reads TGTGCCAGTAGTCTGCATTCAGAAAGCAATCAGCCCCAGCATTTT.

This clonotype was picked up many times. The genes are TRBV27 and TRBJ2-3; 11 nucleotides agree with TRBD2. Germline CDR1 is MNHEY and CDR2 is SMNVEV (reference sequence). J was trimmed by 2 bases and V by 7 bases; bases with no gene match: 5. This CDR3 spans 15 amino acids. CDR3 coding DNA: TGTGCCAGCAACCGACTAGCGGGAATCACAGATACGCAGTATTTT. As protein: CASNRLAGITDTQYF.

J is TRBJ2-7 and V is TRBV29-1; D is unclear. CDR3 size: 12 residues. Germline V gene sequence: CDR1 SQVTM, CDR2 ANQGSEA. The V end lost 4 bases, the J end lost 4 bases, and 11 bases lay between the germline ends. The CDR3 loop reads CSVGLSGYEQYF. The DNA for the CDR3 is TGCAGCGTTGGATTAAGTGGGTACGAGCAGTACTTC.

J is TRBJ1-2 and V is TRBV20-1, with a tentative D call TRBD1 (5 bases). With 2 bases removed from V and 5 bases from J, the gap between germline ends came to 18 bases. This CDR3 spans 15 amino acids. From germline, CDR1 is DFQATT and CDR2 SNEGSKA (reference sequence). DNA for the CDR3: TGCAGTGCTAGAACATCGACAGAAAGCATATATGGCTACACCTTC. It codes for CSARTSTESIYGYTF.

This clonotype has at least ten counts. CDR3 protein: CASSLVPSRGVVETQYF. CDR3 DNA sequence: TGTGCCAGCAGTTTGGTCCCCTCTAGGGGGGTAGTAGAGACCCAGTACTTC. This rearrangement joins TRBV28 to TRBJ2-5; possibly TRBD1 or TRBD2 for D (6 bases each). CDR3 length: 17 amino acids. Germline assignment: CDR1 MDHEN and CDR2 SYDVKM. V lost 3 bases, J lost 4 bases, and 21 bases lay in between.

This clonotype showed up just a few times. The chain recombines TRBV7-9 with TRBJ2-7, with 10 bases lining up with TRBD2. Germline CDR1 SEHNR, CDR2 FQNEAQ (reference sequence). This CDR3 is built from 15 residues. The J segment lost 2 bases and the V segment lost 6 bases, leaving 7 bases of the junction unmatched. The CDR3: CASRDTSGKTYEQYF. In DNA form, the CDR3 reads TGTGCCAGCAGGGATACTAGCGGGAAGACCTACGAGCAGTACTTC.